This TCR beta chain was profiled in a study of early T cells in non-severe SARS-CoV-2 infection. For the study at large: The study sequenced bulk RNA from unsorted whole blood, with chains unpaired.

Many counts were recorded for this clonotype. Trimming shortened V by 2 bases and J by 11 bases, and 12 bases separated the two germline ends. This CDR3 comprises 12 residues. Germline V CDR1 and CDR2: SGHTA, FQGNSA. cDNA molecules, individually, were tagged with unique molecular identifiers. TCRdb recomputed calls from the 5' RACE reads with MiXCR, one row per CDR3 protein. The table shows 70,000 or so distinct CDR3 sequences, with around a tenth occurring only once. Specimen: whole blood, collected at baseline. The chain recombines TRBV7-2 with TRBJ1-2; D remains ambiguous. The source of this sequence is an adult who was a healthcare worker with PCR-confirmed SARS-CoV-2 infection or an uninfected control (not recorded which). The CDR3 protein is CASSLSLPDYTF. The CDR3 nucleotides read TGTGCCAGCAGCTTATCACTCCCGGATTACACCTTC. Variable domain in full (rest from reference TRBV7-2 and TRBJ1-2): GAGVSQSPSNKVTEKGKDVELRCDPISGHTALYWYRQSLGQGLEFLIYFQGNSAPDKSGLPSDRFSAERTGGSVSTLTIQRTQQEDSAVYLCASSLSLPDYTFGSGTRLTVV.